This TCR beta chain was profiled in a study of T-cell reconstitution after alpha-beta-depleted transplantation in children. Germline-derived CDR1 and CDR2 are MNHEY and SVGAGI. The CDR3 totals 15 residues. V was cut by 2 bases and J by 8 bases, with 16 bases left in between. Unique molecular identifiers tagged the TCRbeta library. TCRdb passed the PCR reads through MiXCR, listing each CDR3 protein once. The data show 150,000 to 200,000 distinct CDR3 sequences, roughly 15% seen once. Sequenced material: PBMCs from the stem cell graft donor, taken from the stem cell graft. The sequence came from a human donor who donated a stem cell graft to a child with acute lymphoblastic leukemia. V gene TRBV6-5 combines with J gene TRBJ2-1; TRBD2 is a possible D gene (7 bases). Here the CDR3 DNA reads TGTGCCAGCAGTTACGGGGGGCGGGGGAGGGATGAGCAGTTCTTC. It specifies CASSYGGRGRDEQFF.